These 30 T cell receptor beta chains were all obtained from the same sample, sequenced in a study of T cell responses to AZD1222 COVID-19 vaccine. Sequencing used immunoSEQ multiplex PCR; TCRdb keeps in-frame clones, though not all of them. The data contain some 150,000 clones, roughly nine tenths of them seen just once; the ten biggest clones take up 5.5% to 6%. Specimen: peripheral blood, collected on day 0 of MenACWY control vaccination. The receptors shown here come from an adult in good health.

The chain employs TRBV5-8 and TRBJ1-5; D gene unclear. Trimming took 0 bases from V and 1 from J, leaving 8 bases between them. Germline loops: CDR1 SGHTS, CDR2 YDEGEE. CDR3 length equals 15 residues. The CDR3 loop reads CASSLGLVSNQPQHF. The CDR3 nucleotides are TGTGCCAGCAGCTTGGGGCTCGTCAGCAATCAGCCCCAGCATTTT.

The chain carries TRBV14 and TRBJ2-2; D is undetermined. The CDR3 is 17 amino acids. Germline values: CDR1 SGHDN, CDR2 FVKESK. V gave up 4 bases and J gave up 0 bases, with 15 bases separating them. The CDR3 is CASSRHRFRTNTGELFF. The CDR3 bases are TGTGCCAGCAGCCGTCACCGGTTCAGAACGAACACCGGGGAGCTGTTTTTT.

The rearrangement uses TRBV6-2 or TRBV6-3 and TRBJ2-1; 14 positions agree with TRBD2. This CDR3 is 16 amino acids long. CDR1 and CDR2 (germline): MNHEY, SVGEGT. With V trimmed by 5 bases and J by 8 bases, 8 bases remained unmatched. The CDR3 reads CASSHRGLAGDDEQFF. DNA of the CDR3: TGTGCCAGCAGTCACCGGGGACTAGCGGGAGATGATGAGCAGTTCTTC.

In this sample, this clone turned up a few times. This chain connects TRBV15 to TRBJ1-5; 8 nucleotides agree with TRBD1. Germline CDR1 LNHNV, CDR2 YYDKDF (reference sequence). V was pared by 5 bases and J by 6 bases, with 9 bases of the junction left unmatched. This CDR3 spans 15 amino acids. In DNA form, the CDR3 reads TGTGCCACCAGCCGTGGGCAGGGGGCAGGTCAGCCCCAGCATTTT. This sequence encodes CATSRGQGAGQPQHF.

This chain uses TRBV5-1 with TRBJ2-7, with 7 bases matching TRBD2. The germline V gene has CDR1 SGHRS and CDR2 YFSETQ. With 4 bases clipped from V and 0 bases from J, the junction kept 10 bases outside the gene matches. CDR3 length equals 16 residues. The DNA for the CDR3 is TGCGCCAGCAGCCCGGGGCTAGCGGCGGACTCCTACGAGCAGTACTTC. Its translation is CASSPGLAADSYEQYF.

For the CDR3, the DNA is TGTGCCAGCTGGGCGGGGGGATTTGGAAACACCATATATTTT. Residues: CASWAGGFGNTIYF. This chain joins TRBV7-6 and TRBJ1-3; a weak D match, TRBD1 (5 bases). Germline V lookup: CDR1 SGHVS, CDR2 FNYEAQ. The CDR3 is 14 residues long. V was cut by 8 bases and J by 3 bases, with 14 bases left in between.

V gene TRBV7-2 combines with J gene TRBJ2-7, with D possibly TRBD2 on 5 matching bases. This CDR3 has 14 amino acids. Trimming removed 6 bases at V and 3 bases at J, with 15 bases between. Germline CDR1 is SGHTA and CDR2 is FQGNSA. In DNA, the CDR3 is TGTGCCAGCAGTAGGGCTAGCAGTCTCTACGAGCAGTACTTC. Translated, it gives CASSRASSLYEQYF.

The gene calls are TRBV18 and TRBJ2-7; D remains ambiguous. V lost 6 bases, J lost 4 bases, and 16 bases lay in between. The germline V gene encodes CDR1 KGHSH and CDR2 LQKENI. There are 14 residues in the CDR3. The CDR3 here is CASSPKTPYYEQYF. CDR3 DNA sequence: TGTGCCAGCTCTCCAAAGACACCGTATTACGAGCAGTACTTC.

The table lists this clone with a few counts. The chain links TRBV15 to TRBJ2-3; 8 positions match TRBD2. The CDR3 is 20 amino acids. Germline CDR1 and CDR2: LNHNV and YYDKDF (reference sequence). V lost 1 base and J lost 0; bases outside the gene matches: 15. CDR3 sequence (DNA): TGTGCCACCAGCAGAGGTGTAGCGGGGAAAGGGGGGGGTAGCACAGATACGCAGTATTTT. Amino acid sequence: CATSRGVAGKGGGSTDTQYF.

V and J are TRBV30 and TRBJ2-3; D is unresolved. Trimming took off 3 bases at V and 7 bases at J, with 14 bases between the two ends. The CDR3 runs to 13 residues. Germline values: CDR1 GTSNPN, CDR2 SVGIG (reference sequence). CDR3 in amino acids: CAWSPGRTNTQYF. The CDR3 DNA reads TGTGCCTGGAGCCCAGGACGCACGAATACGCAGTATTTT.

The V call is TRBV18, the J call TRBJ2-3; D gene ambiguous. The germline CDR1 and CDR2 sequences are KGHSH and LQKENI. The CDR3 loop spans 14 amino acids. V lost 4 bases and J lost 3, with 11 bases in between. CDR3 in amino acids: CASSRSSTTDTQYF. CDR3 DNA sequence: TGTGCCAGCTCACGTTCGTCCACGACAGATACGCAGTATTTT.

The genes are TRBV28 and TRBJ1-2, with D maybe TRBD1 (6 bases). The CDR3 has 14 amino acids. Trimming pared 7 bases from V and 8 bases from J, leaving 20 bases between. Germline CDR1 and CDR2: MDHEN and SYDVKM. The CDR3 region is CASNQAGPQGGYTF. CDR3 sequence (DNA): TGTGCCAGCAACCAAGCGGGCCCTCAGGGGGGCTACACCTTC.

This clone was recorded once. The chain carries TRBV7-2 and TRBJ1-3; TRBD1 aligns across 9 bases. The V gene's germline CDR1 is SGHTA and CDR2 FQGNSA. The junction had 8 bases not matched to a gene; V was cut back by 2 bases and J by 0 bases. This CDR3 has 18 amino acids. The CDR3 loop reads CASSLNPGQGRSGNTIYF. The CDR3 DNA is TGTGCCAGCAGCTTAAACCCGGGACAGGGCCGCTCTGGAAACACCATATATTTT.

This chain connects TRBV6-5 to TRBJ1-3; the D gene is possibly TRBD1 (5 bases). Looked up from germline, CDR1 is MNHEY and CDR2 is SVGAGI. V was shortened by 7 bases and J by 2 bases, with 12 bases between the two germline ends. The length of the CDR3 is 14 residues. The CDR3 DNA follows: TGTGCCAGCACACCCTCAGGGCCTGGAAACACCATATATTTT. Translating it yields CASTPSGPGNTIYF.

The chain joins TRBV18 to TRBJ1-6; tentative D call: TRBD1 (6 bases). V was pared by 2 bases and J by 9 bases, with 14 bases between. CDR3 size: 15 residues. The germline gives CDR1 KGHSH, CDR2 LQKENI. CDR3 region: CASSPGAGVSSPLHF. The DNA of the CDR3 is TGTGCCAGCTCACCAGGGGCAGGGGTTAGTTCACCCCTCCACTTT.

The chain employs TRBV7-9 and TRBJ1-6; D is perhaps TRBD1 (6 bases). The germline CDR1 and CDR2 sequences are SEHNR and FQNEAQ (reference sequence). This CDR3 is built from 17 residues. Trimming took 5 bases from V and 4 from J, leaving 18 bases between them. In DNA form, the CDR3 reads TGTGCCAGCAGCCCCTCCAAACCGACAGGTTATAATTCACCCCTCCACTTT. Encoded protein: CASSPSKPTGYNSPLHF.

The sample holds one count of this clone. The CDR3 nucleotides are TGTGCCAGCAGCGGGGGCCCGCAGCCCCAGCATTTT. This encodes CASSGGPQPQHF. V is TRBV7-8 and J is TRBJ1-5; D perhaps matches TRBD1 (6 bases). Trimming pared 5 bases from V and 7 bases from J, leaving 9 bases between. Germline V CDR1 and CDR2: SGHVS, FQNEAQ. CDR3 size: 12 residues.

The chain couples TRBV10-3 to TRBJ1-2, with D possibly matching TRBD1 (6 bases). V dropped 2 bases and J dropped 1 base, with 11 bases sitting between them. This CDR3 is built from 15 residues. Germline values: CDR1 ENHRY, CDR2 SYGVKD. The CDR3 DNA is TGTGCCATCAGTGAGCCGAACAGGGTTAACTATGGCTACACCTTC. As protein: CAISEPNRVNYGYTF.

The chain links TRBV5-1 to TRBJ2-1; 7 nucleotides align to TRBD2. V lost 4 bases and J lost 0; bases outside the gene matches: 4. Germline V gene data show CDR1 as SGHRS and CDR2 as YFSETQ. This CDR3 comprises 15 residues. The CDR3 DNA is TGCGCCAGCAGCGGCGGGGGACGCTCCTACAATGAGCAGTTCTTC. This translates into CASSGGGRSYNEQFF.

This sequence joins TRBV28 and TRBJ1-2; D not certain. Trimming cost V 5 bases and J 4 bases, with 11 bases left between them. The germline gives CDR1 MDHEN, CDR2 SYDVKM. The CDR3 covers 13 residues. For the CDR3, the DNA is TGTGCCAGCAGTCTACAAAAATCCTATGGCTACACCTTC. Its translation is CASSLQKSYGYTF.

The chain couples TRBV6-2 or TRBV6-3 to TRBJ1-1; TRBD1 agrees at 9 bases. The CDR3 loop spans 16 amino acids. The J segment lost 2 bases and the V segment lost 4 bases, leaving 8 bases of the junction unmatched. Germline CDR1 and CDR2: MNHEY and SVGEGT. The CDR3 here is CASSWKPGQGNTEAFF. In DNA form, the CDR3 reads TGTGCCAGCAGTTGGAAACCGGGACAGGGAAACACTGAAGCTTTCTTT.

CDR3 in amino acids: CASSPRGQGNTEAFF. The CDR3 DNA follows: TGTGCCAGCAGCCCTAGGGGACAGGGGAACACTGAAGCTTTCTTT. The chain joins TRBV7-9 to TRBJ1-1; 9 nucleotides align to TRBD1. In germline, CDR1 is SEHNR, CDR2 FQNEAQ (reference sequence). The length of the CDR3 is 15 residues. The junction had 5 bases not matched to a gene; V was cut back by 5 bases and J by 1 base.

V gene TRBV5-1 combines with J gene TRBJ2-3; TRBD1 is a possible D gene (7 bases). The CDR3 loop spans 15 amino acids. V was trimmed by 5 bases and J by 1 base, leaving 14 bases between them. Per the germline V gene, CDR1 is SGHRS and CDR2 is YFSETQ. CDR3 residues: CASSGGGIRTDTQYF. The CDR3 nucleotides read TGCGCCAGCAGTGGAGGGGGCATTCGCACAGATACGCAGTATTTT.

The chain links TRBV25-1 to TRBJ2-2; D is ambiguous. The V gene's germline CDR1 is MGHDK and CDR2 SYGVNS. V gave up 4 bases and J gave up 5 bases, with 2 bases separating them. The CDR3 runs 11 residues. The CDR3, as DNA: TGTGCCAGCAGTGTTACCGGGGAGCTGTTTTTT. Protein product: CASSVTGELFF.

V is TRBV7-8 and J is TRBJ1-1, with TRBD1 as a possible D gene (6 bases). Per germline, CDR1 SGHVS and CDR2 FQNEAQ. The CDR3 consists of 16 residues. V was shortened by 1 base and J by 0 bases, with 12 bases between the two germline ends. The CDR3 nucleotides read TGTGCCAGCAGCTTAGTTGGGGGGCGTATGAACACTGAAGCTTTCTTT. Amino acid sequence: CASSLVGGRMNTEAFF.

The rearrangement links TRBV10-1 to TRBJ1-3; weak D call: TRBD1 (5 bases). The CDR3 consists of 17 residues. Germline assignment: CDR1 WNHNN and CDR2 SYGVQD (reference sequence). Trimming removed 6 bases from V and 0 bases from J, with 18 bases in between. The CDR3 loop reads CASSETDSSRSGNTIYF. The DNA for the CDR3 is TGCGCCAGCAGCGAAACTGACAGCAGCCGCTCTGGAAACACCATATATTTT.

The chain employs TRBV2 and TRBJ1-5, with 7 bases that match TRBD1. The CDR3 is made up of 15 amino acids. Germline V gene data show CDR1 as SNHLY and CDR2 as FYNNEI. Germline trimming cut 1 base from V and 2 bases from J; bases unmatched to any gene: 2. Here the CDR3 DNA reads TGTGCCAGCAGTGAAGGCGGGACAGGCAATCAGCCCCAGCATTTT. Amino acid sequence: CASSEGGTGNQPQHF. Full variable domain (rest looked up from reference TRBV2 and TRBJ1-5): EPEVTQTPSHQVTQMGQEVILRCVPISNHLYFYWYRQILGQKVEFLVSFYNNEISEKSEIFDDQFSVERPDGSNFTLKIRSTKLEDSAMYFCASSEGGTGNQPQHFGDGTRLSIL.

This clone was observed a few times. The chain has TRBV12-3 or TRBV12-4 and TRBJ1-1; D is uncertain. This CDR3 is built from 13 residues. The germline V and J ends were trimmed by 7 bases and 8 bases, with 17 bases remaining between them. In DNA, the CDR3 is TGTGCCAGCACCCCGGAGCAGACGGGAGAAGCTTTCTTT. As protein: CASTPEQTGEAFF.

The chain has TRBV20-1 and TRBJ2-1; TRBD1 might be the D (6 bases). CDR1 is DFQATT and CDR2 is SNEGSKA in the germline V gene (reference sequence). V shed 3 bases and J shed 9 bases, with 12 bases lying between them. The CDR3 extends over 12 amino acids. The chain's CDR3 is CSASPQGSEQFF. The CDR3 coding sequence is TGCAGTGCTAGTCCGCAGGGGAGTGAGCAGTTCTTC.

This chain joins TRBV4-2 and TRBJ2-1; TRBD1 agrees at 8 bases. Germline lookup yields CDR1 LGHNA and CDR2 YNFKEQ. The CDR3 length is 15 residues. With V trimmed by 6 bases and J by 3 bases, 7 bases remained unmatched. CDR3 in DNA: TGTGCCAGCAGTCCGGACAGGGTAAACTACAATGAGCAGTTCTTC. It encodes CASSPDRVNYNEQFF.